This section outlines one TCR beta chain sequence together with its context. This sample is drawn from a study of control samples from healthy donors and cancer patients. Germline V gene data show CDR1 as MNHEY and CDR2 as SVGAGI. There are 13 residues in the CDR3. Trimming took off 2 bases at V and 4 bases at J, with 6 bases between the two ends. Measured with immunoSEQ multiplex PCR; TCRdb has only the in-frame clones, and not every one. The table records 130,000 or so clones, around 86% of them present only once. The V gene is TRBV6-5, the J gene TRBJ1-5; D unresolved. Sequenced sample: blood. The source is a man aged 35 to 55 in good health. Here the CDR3 reads CASSYVGNQPQHF. The CDR3, as DNA: TGTGCCAGCAGTTACGTGGGAAATCAGCCCCAGCATTTT.